Below, one TCR beta chain is given with its context. Its antigen remains unknown. Only in-frame clones appear in the TCRdb table, and some are missing; sequencing was by immunoSEQ multiplex PCR. The sample has roughly 24,000 clones; roughly 80% are singletons. The data derive from a study of T cells in localized non-small cell lung cancer. Study-level findings and limits: Uninvolved nearby lung showed the greatest T cell clonality, exceeding that found in tumor. Appearing in adjacent lung were a median approximately 50 of the top 100 tumor clones.

This CDR3 is built from 14 residues. Germline CDR1 is LNHDA and CDR2 is SQIVND (reference sequence). Trimming removed 4 bases at V and 7 bases at J, with 13 bases between. The rearrangement uses TRBV19 and TRBJ1-4; no definite D call. Sequenced here: peripheral blood, sampled before any cancer treatment. This clonotype was sampled from a man aged 40-75 years with stage III squamous cell lung carcinoma. CDR3 region: CASSTPELGEKLFF. CDR3 DNA: TGTGCCAGTAGTACCCCCGAGTTAGGTGAAAAACTGTTTTTT.